The 26 T cell receptor beta chains below were found in one sample sequenced in a study of T-cell reconstitution after alpha-beta-depleted transplantation in children. A library of TCRbeta sequences, prepared with unique molecular identifiers, was generated. Via MiXCR, TCRdb re-called the PCR reads, giving one row per CDR3 protein. The table has about 640,000 distinct CDR3 sequences, 16% seen once; the top ten hold approximately 1.1%. This specimen was PBMCs from the stem cell graft donor, taken from the stem cell graft. These receptors originate from a human donor who donated a stem cell graft to a child with acute myeloid leukemia.

The table lists this clonotype with many counts. This rearrangement joins TRBV20-1 to TRBJ1-1; D is unclear. This CDR3 has 15 amino acids. V gave up 7 bases and J gave up 1 base, with 19 bases separating them. CDR1 DFQATT and CDR2 SNEGSKA come from the germline V gene (reference sequence). CDR3: CSGPGPENPNTEAFF. CDR3 DNA: TGCAGTGGCCCCGGGCCTGAAAACCCGAACACTGAAGCTTTCTTT.

The V and J genes are TRBV7-8 and TRBJ2-4, with D perhaps TRBD2 (7 bases). CDR1 and CDR2 (germline): SGHVS, FQNEAQ. Trimming cost V 5 bases and J 4 bases, with 18 bases left between them. The CDR3 spans 16 residues. The DNA for the CDR3 is TGTGCCAGCAGCATAGGGGGGACTAACCGAAAAAACATTCAGTACTTC. Its protein is CASSIGGTNRKNIQYF.

The V gene is TRBV20-1, the J gene TRBJ2-5, with TRBD2 identical over 10 bases. The CDR3 contains 14 residues. The V segment lost 5 bases and the J segment 3 bases; nucleotides outside the gene matches: 6. CDR1 and CDR2 from the germline V gene are DFQATT and SNEGSKA (reference sequence). The CDR3 loop reads CSAPPLAGEETQYF. Here the CDR3 DNA reads TGCAGTGCTCCCCCCCTAGCGGGGGAAGAGACCCAGTACTTC.

In its sample, this clonotype was seen many times. The gene calls are TRBV15 and TRBJ1-1, with TRBD1 matching 7 bases. The CDR3 length is 15 residues. Germline CDR1 is LNHNV and CDR2 is YYDKDF (reference sequence). V trimming: 4 bases; J trimming: 7 bases; junction bases outside the gene matches: 12. The CDR3 DNA sequence: TGTGCCACCAGCACCCAAAGGACAGGAGGCCTTGAAGCTTTCTTT. Residues: CATSTQRTGGLEAFF. The full variable domain, completed using reference TRBV15 and TRBJ1-1, is DAMVIQNPRYQVTQFGKPVTLSCSQTLNHNVMYWYQQKSSQAPKLLFHYYDKDFNNEADTPDNFQSRRPNTSFCFLDIRSPGLGDTAMYLCATSTQRTGGLEAFFGQGTRLTVV.

This clonotype was found once. V and J are TRBV29-1 and TRBJ2-2; 8 bases are a match to TRBD1. This CDR3 region has 13 residues. Per germline, CDR1 SQVTM and CDR2 ANQGSEA. After removal of 7 bases from V and 5 bases from J, the junction contained 6 bases not matched to a gene. The CDR3 is CSGRDRCTGELFF. The CDR3 nucleotides read TGCAGCGGCCGGGACAGGTGTACCGGGGAGCTGTTTTTT.

There are many counts of this clonotype. V gene TRBV29-1 combines with J gene TRBJ2-7; D not certain. Trimming shortened V by 0 bases and J by 6 bases, and 6 bases separated the two germline ends. Germline lookup yields CDR1 SQVTM and CDR2 ANQGSEA. This CDR3 is built from 11 residues. CDR3 bases: TGCAGCGTTGAAGATTGGGTCGAGCAGTACTTC. Amino acids: CSVEDWVEQYF.

The table lists this clonotype with many counts. The chain combines TRBV6-1 with TRBJ2-1, with D unclear. V lost 6 bases and J 1 base, leaving 13 bases between the germline ends. The CDR3 is 15 residues long. The V gene's germline CDR1 is MNHNS and CDR2 SASEGT. CDR3 protein: CASRLVAASYNEQFF. The CDR3 DNA reads as TGTGCCAGCAGGCTCGTGGCCGCGTCCTACAATGAGCAGTTCTTC.

This clonotype was observed a handful of times. The chain carries TRBV7-3 and TRBJ2-5; 7 bases align to TRBD1. Germline V lookup: CDR1 SGHTA, CDR2 FQGTGA. This CDR3 contains 16 residues. V trimming: 5 bases; J trimming: 1 base; junction bases outside the gene matches: 10. The CDR3 region has the DNA TGTGCCAGCAGCCAAAAAGTTACAGGGGCCCAAGAGACCCAGTACTTC. It specifies CASSQKVTGAQETQYF.

The CDR3 bases are TGTGCCAGCATCGCGGGACAGGGGGCTGATGAGCAGTTCTTC. As protein: CASIAGQGADEQFF. The V and J genes are TRBV7-9 and TRBJ2-1; TRBD1 agrees at 12 bases. This CDR3 is 14 amino acids long. Trimming took 7 bases from V and 8 from J; bases not matched to a gene: 6. The germline CDR1 and CDR2 sequences are SEHNR and FQNEAQ (reference sequence).

The chain uses TRBV19 and TRBJ2-1, with 7 bases fitting TRBD2. Germline V gene sequence: CDR1 LNHDA, CDR2 SQIVND (reference sequence). The junction had 5 bases not matched to a gene; V was cut back by 3 bases and J by 15 bases. The CDR3 length is 11 residues. The CDR3 spells CASSMGGLGFF. The CDR3 bases are TGTGCCAGTAGTATGGGAGGGCTGGGGTTCTTC. Full variable domain (remainder filled in from reference TRBV19 and TRBJ2-1): DGGITQSPKYLFRKEGQNVTLSCEQNLNHDAMYWYRQDPGQGLRLIYYSQIVNDFQKGDIAEGYSVSREKKESFPLTVTSAQKNPTAFYLCASSMGGLGFFGPGTRLTVL.

To note about this clonotype: A much larger clone lies a single base off, so this may be a read error. CDR3 in amino acids: CASRKGQGTNTGEPFF. The DNA of the CDR3 is TGCGCCAGCAGGAAAGGACAGGGGACTAACACCGGGGAGCCGTTTTTT. The chain links TRBV10-1 to TRBJ2-2; 9 bases line up with TRBD1. The germline V gene encodes CDR1 WNHNN and CDR2 SYGVQD (reference sequence). The CDR3 contains 16 residues.

The chain employs TRBV7-2 and TRBJ1-5; tentative D call: TRBD1 (5 bases). The germline V gene has CDR1 SGHTA and CDR2 FQGNSA. V lost 5 bases and J 0 bases, leaving 11 bases between the germline ends. There are 15 residues in the CDR3. The CDR3 nucleotides read TGTGCCAGCAGCCTAGGGGAATATAGCAATCAGCCCCAGCATTTT. Its protein is CASSLGEYSNQPQHF. Based on the CDR3 plus reference TRBV7-2 and TRBJ1-5, the full variable domain is GAGVSQSPSNKVTEKGKDVELRCDPISGHTALYWYRQSLGQGLEFLIYFQGNSAPDKSGLPSDRFSAERTGGSVSTLTIQRTQQEDSAVYLCASSLGEYSNQPQHFGDGTRLSIL.

The chain links TRBV20-1 to TRBJ1-6; no firm D call. Germline-derived CDR1 and CDR2 are DFQATT and SNEGSKA (reference sequence). This CDR3 region has 17 residues. Trimming removed 0 bases from V and 11 bases from J, with 23 bases in between. CDR3 protein: CSARDSGFRVGSAPLHF. The CDR3 bases are TGCAGTGCTAGAGACTCGGGATTCAGAGTTGGTTCGGCACCCCTCCACTTT.

The rearrangement links TRBV7-2 to TRBJ1-5, with no clear D. Germline CDR1 is SGHTA and CDR2 is FQGNSA. Trimming took 5 bases from V and 3 from J, leaving 11 bases between them. CDR3 length equals 14 residues. The CDR3 DNA is TGTGCCAGCAGCCCCGGCGCCCACAATCAGCCCCAGCATTTT. It specifies CASSPGAHNQPQHF.

V gene TRBV20-1 combines with J gene TRBJ2-1; the match to TRBD2 covers 10 bases. Germline V gene sequence: CDR1 DFQATT, CDR2 SNEGSKA (reference sequence). After removal of 4 bases from V and 4 bases from J, the junction contained 4 bases not matched to a gene. This CDR3 comprises 14 residues. The CDR3 spells CSAMPGLAYNEQFF. The CDR3 bases are TGCAGTGCTATGCCGGGACTAGCGTACAATGAGCAGTTCTTC.

This clonotype was seen a few times. The J gene is TRBJ2-5, the V gene TRBV2; no clear D gene. The CDR3 runs 13 residues. The V gene lost 7 bases and the J gene lost 2 bases, with 11 bases spanning the gap. Germline V CDR1 and CDR2: SNHLY, FYNNEI. The CDR3 spells CASTVWEQETQYF. The CDR3 coding sequence is TGTGCCAGCACCGTGTGGGAACAAGAGACCCAGTACTTC.

This clonotype occurred a few times. The CDR3, as DNA: TGCAGTGCTAGAGATCACGGAAAACTGTTTTTT. Amino acids: CSARDHGKLFF. The genes are TRBV20-1 and TRBJ1-4; D gene unclear. This CDR3 region has 11 residues. Germline V lookup: CDR1 DFQATT, CDR2 SNEGSKA (reference sequence). Trimming left V 0 bases short and J 10 bases short, with 6 bases between.

The V gene is TRBV12-3 or TRBV12-4, the J gene TRBJ2-3; 8 bases are a match to TRBD2. The CDR3 totals 15 residues. V gave up 7 bases and J gave up 1 base; unmatched junction bases: 7. The CDR3 reads CASIPGSGGTDTQYF. As DNA, the CDR3 is TGTGCCAGCATCCCCGGTAGCGGGGGCACAGATACGCAGTATTTT.

This clonotype was observed a few times. This chain connects TRBV4-3 to TRBJ2-7; TRBD1 matches at 9 bases. The CDR3 has 16 residues. Germline V lookup: CDR1 LGHNA, CDR2 YSLEER. V shed 3 bases and J 3 bases; nucleotides not matched to a gene: 9. CDR3 sequence: CASSQTPGTGFYEQYF. The CDR3 coding sequence is TGCGCCAGCAGCCAGACACCCGGGACAGGGTTCTACGAGCAGTACTTC.

This clonotype has ten or more counts. The J gene is TRBJ2-1, the V gene TRBV24-1; D ambiguous. The CDR3 totals 13 residues. V lost 7 bases and J lost 9, with 15 bases in between. Germline V lookup: CDR1 KGHDR, CDR2 SFDVKD. CDR3 residues: CATREGPWSEQFF. DNA for the CDR3: TGTGCCACCAGGGAAGGACCTTGGAGTGAGCAGTTCTTC.

This clonotype was seen only a few times. The genes are TRBV7-9 and TRBJ2-2; a weak D match, TRBD2 (6 bases). Germline CDR1 is SEHNR and CDR2 is FQNEAQ (reference sequence). The CDR3 has 14 residues. Trimming shortened V by 9 bases and J by 0 bases, and 11 bases separated the two germline ends. The CDR3 sequence: CARGEDSNTGELFF. In nucleotides, the CDR3 is TGTGCCAGGGGGGAGGATTCGAACACCGGGGAGCTGTTTTTT.

This clonotype was counted ten times or more. This chain uses TRBV10-3 with TRBJ2-3; 8 bases map to TRBD1. The CDR3 has 14 amino acids. J was trimmed by 2 bases and V by 6 bases; bases with no gene match: 4. Germline CDR1 ENHRY, CDR2 SYGVKD. The CDR3: CAISPTGDTDTQYF. CDR3 bases: TGTGCCATCAGCCCGACAGGGGACACAGATACGCAGTATTTT.

The rearrangement uses TRBV5-6 and TRBJ2-3; unclear D gene. The CDR3 length is 15 residues. The V gene lost 1 base and the J gene lost 10 bases, with 19 bases spanning the gap. Germline values: CDR1 SGHDT, CDR2 YYEEEE. CDR3 coding DNA: TGTGCCAGCAGCTTGTTTTCCCCGGACCGGAATTCGCAGTATTTT. It translates to CASSLFSPDRNSQYF.

V is TRBV7-2 and J is TRBJ2-1; D might be TRBD2 (6 bases). The CDR3 extends over 15 amino acids. V lost 5 bases to trimming and J lost 7 bases, with 18 bases between them. Germline V gene lookup returns CDR1 SGHTA and CDR2 FQGNSA. The CDR3: CASSRGGRIRNEQFF. The CDR3 DNA reads TGTGCCAGCAGCCGTGGGGGGAGAATAAGAAATGAGCAGTTCTTC.

This clonotype was counted ten times or more. V gene TRBV20-1 combines with J gene TRBJ2-1, with 13 bases aligning to TRBD2. Germline CDR1 DFQATT, CDR2 SNEGSKA (reference sequence). V gave up 5 bases and J gave up 15 bases; unmatched junction bases: 13. The CDR3 contains 14 residues. The CDR3 coding sequence is TGCAGTGCTTCACAGGGGACTAGCGGGGCGATGCGGTTCTTC. Encoded protein: CSASQGTSGAMRFF.

This clonotype came up many times. This sequence joins TRBV29-1 and TRBJ2-1, with 9 bases identical to TRBD2. V lost 4 bases, J lost 6 bases, and 4 bases stayed unmatched. CDR1 is SQVTM, CDR2 ANQGSEA, per germline. This CDR3 spans 13 amino acids. CDR3 nucleotide sequence: TGCAGCGTTGTAGGCGGGGGGGTCAATGAGCAGTTCTTC. Residues: CSVVGGGVNEQFF.